Only a few counts were recorded for the clone carrying this T cell receptor (beta chain). This record comes from a study of identical twins. Germline V gene data show CDR1 as ENHRY and CDR2 as SYGVKD. The junction had 8 bases not matched to a gene; V was cut back by 7 bases and J by 7 bases. The CDR3 covers 14 residues. Unique molecular identifiers were present on the cDNA, which also gained a universal primer site by template switching. TCRdb analysed the 5' RACE reads with MiXCR anew, one entry per CDR3 protein. The repertoire holds roughly 500,000 distinct CDR3 sequences, less than 25% seen once, with 0.75% to 0.95% in the top ten. This sample was shared with a second study, whose subject was T cells expressing NK-cell markers. That report notes: In sorted CD3+CD56+NKG2C+, CD3+CD56+NKG2C- and CD3+CD56-NKG2C+ T cells, TCR beta repertoires were obtained. Sorting was restricted to alpha-beta TCR T cells by an anti-gamma-delta TCR antibody in several experiments. The contribution of dominant NKG2C+ clonotypes to CD8+ T cells in more than five donors was roughly 1.0-7.0%.

This receptor was identified in a woman under 30 in good health. The chain recombines TRBV10-3 with TRBJ2-1; 9 nucleotides agree with TRBD2. The specimen was CD4+ T cells sorted from blood. CDR3 in DNA: TGTGCCATCAACGCGGGAGGGTCCGGAAATGAGCAGTTCTTC. It specifies CAINAGGSGNEQFF.